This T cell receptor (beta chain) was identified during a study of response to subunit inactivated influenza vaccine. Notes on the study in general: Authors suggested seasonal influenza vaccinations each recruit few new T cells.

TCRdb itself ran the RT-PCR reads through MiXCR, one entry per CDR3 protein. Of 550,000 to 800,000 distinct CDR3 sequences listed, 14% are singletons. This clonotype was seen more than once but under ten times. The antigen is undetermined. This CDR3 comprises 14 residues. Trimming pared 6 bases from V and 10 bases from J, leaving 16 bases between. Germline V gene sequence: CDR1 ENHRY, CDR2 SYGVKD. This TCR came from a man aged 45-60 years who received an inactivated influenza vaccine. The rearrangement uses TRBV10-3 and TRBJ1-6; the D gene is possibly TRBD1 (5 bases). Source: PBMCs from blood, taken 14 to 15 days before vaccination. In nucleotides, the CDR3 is TGTGCCATCAGACGGGACTCCCTGGGGTCACCCCTCCACTTT. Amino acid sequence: CAIRRDSLGSPLHF.